This is a list of T cell receptor beta chains from one sample in a study of shared clonotypes between healthy human individuals. The assay was immunoSEQ multiplex PCR, and TCRdb's table has in-frame clones only and misses some. The sample lists fewer than 3 million clones, approximately 90% occurring once. Source material: naive CD4+ T cells from PBMCs. These receptor sequences come from a man aged 18 to 30 in good health. Some clones in this sample may be carry-over from other donors' samples. Each CDR3 is given with its conserved first and last residue. The D gene is left open where the match is weak. Only part of the rows carry a size: once, few, many, or a class if the clone is expanded.

size	V	D	J	DNA	CDR3
.	TRBV2	TRBD1	TRBJ1-1	TGTGCCAGCAGTTTTTCGACAGGGGCGGGAACTGAAGCTTTCTTT	CASSFSTGAGTEAFF
.	TRBV27	TRBD1	TRBJ2-7	TGTGCCAGCAGAGCCGGACAGGGGGCTGCTTACGAGCAGTACTTC	CASRAGQGAAYEQYF
.	TRBV27	.	TRBJ2-7	TGTGCCAGCAGTTTACCAGGATACGAGCAGTACTTC	CASSLPGYEQYF
.	TRBV11-3	.	TRBJ2-1	TGTGCCAGCAGCTTAGGGGCTAGCCTTTTACCCAGCTCCTACAATGAGCAATTCTTC	CASSLGASLLPSSYNEQFF
once	TRBV27	.	TRBJ1-2	TGTGCCAGCAGTTTAGGTAGACACCTCTATGGCTACACCTTC	CASSLGRHLYGYTF
.	TRBV5-1	.	TRBJ2-7	TGCGCCAGCAGATCAGGGGCCAGCTACGAGCAGTACTTC	CASRSGASYEQYF
once	TRBV9	.	TRBJ1-1	TGTGCCAGCTCGTTAGGGGGGGCCGGGGGCACTGAAGCTTTCTTT	CASSLGGAGGTEAFF
.	TRBV6-1	TRBD1	TRBJ1-1	TGTGCCAGCATTCTGACAGGGAGGGACACTGAAGCTTTCTTT	CASILTGRDTEAFF
.	TRBV11-1	TRBD2	TRBJ2-1	TGTGCCAGCAGCTTAGGACTAGCTCGGTACAATGAGCAGTTCTTC	CASSLGLARYNEQFF
.	TRBV5-1	.	TRBJ2-3	TGCGCCAGCAGAGGGTCGGGTGCGATTGGGGATACGCAGTATTTT	CASRGSGAIGDTQYF
.	TRBV28	TRBD1	TRBJ1-2	TGTGCCAGCAGGACCGGACAGGCCTATGGCTACACCTTC	CASRTGQAYGYTF
.	TRBV5-1	TRBD2	TRBJ2-2	TGCGCCAGCAGCGTCCAGGGAGGGGTAAACACCGGGGAGCTGTTTTTT	CASSVQGGVNTGELFF
.	TRBV7-3	.	TRBJ2-3	TGTGCCAGCAGCCCCGGCATTAGCACAGATACGCAGTATTTT	CASSPGISTDTQYF
.	TRBV4-1	.	TRBJ1-2	TGCGCCAGCAGCCAAGCCCCTTCAAGGACAGCAAACTATGGCTACACCTTC	CASSQAPSRTANYGYTF
.	TRBV5-6	TRBD1	TRBJ2-7	TGTGCCAGCAGCCCGTGGACAGGGAACTACGAGCAGTACTTC	CASSPWTGNYEQYF
.	TRBV7-9	.	TRBJ1-5	TGTGCCAGCAGCGTTGACGGGAATCAGCCCCAGCATTTT	CASSVDGNQPQHF